The rows below give T cell receptor beta chains drawn from one sample of a study of blood T cell repertoires in COVID-19. Libraries were prepared by immunoSEQ multiplex PCR; TCRdb keeps only in-frame clonotypes and omits some of them. The sample contains fewer than 250,000 clones, 65% to 85% of which appear only once. The material sequenced was peripheral blood. The source is a woman aged 45-65 years with acute or convalescent COVID-19. The CDR3 runs from the conserved cysteine through the conserved F or W. D genes are given only for firm matches. Part of the rows lack a size; the others show once, few, many or a class for expanded clones.

TRBJ2-2,once,TRBV18,TRBD1,CASSPRGQGTNTGELFF,TGTGCCAGCTCACCAAGGGGACAGGGGACGAACACCGGGGAGCTGTTTTTT
TRBJ1-1,-,TRBV6-5,-,CASSYSISREDTEAFF,TGTGCCAGCAGTTACTCGATTTCCAGGGAGGACACTGAAGCTTTCTTT
TRBJ2-3,-,TRBV15,-,CATSPIGGNTQYF,TGTGCCACCAGCCCAATAGGGGGAAATACGCAGTATTTT
TRBJ1-6,-,TRBV15,-,CATSRDVGSSYNSPLHF,TGTGCCACCAGCAGAGATGTGGGGAGCTCCTATAATTCACCCCTCCACTTT
TRBJ2-2,-,TRBV25-1,TRBD2,CASSALAGGNTGELFF,TGTGCCAGCAGTGCTCTAGCGGGGGGGAACACCGGGGAGCTGTTTTTT
TRBJ2-3,-,TRBV20-1,TRBD2,CSASAVDSGRLSDTQYF,TGCAGTGCTAGTGCGGTTGATAGCGGGAGGTTGTCAGATACGCAGTATTTT
TRBJ2-3,-,TRBV19,-,CASSNRGPDTQYF,TGTGCCAGTAGTAACCGGGGTCCAGATACGCAGTATTTT
TRBJ1-2,-,TRBV28,TRBD1,CASSFLQGALGGYTF,TGTGCCAGCAGTTTCCTACAGGGGGCGCTGGGTGGCTACACCTTC
TRBJ1-1,once,TRBV18,-,CASSPGLLGSTEAFF,TGTGCCAGCTCACCAGGACTTCTGGGCTCCACTGAAGCTTTCTTT
TRBJ2-7,-,TRBV10-1,-,CASSEDRAGAYEQYF,TGCGCCAGCAGTGAGGACCGAGCGGGCGCCTACGAGCAGTACTTC